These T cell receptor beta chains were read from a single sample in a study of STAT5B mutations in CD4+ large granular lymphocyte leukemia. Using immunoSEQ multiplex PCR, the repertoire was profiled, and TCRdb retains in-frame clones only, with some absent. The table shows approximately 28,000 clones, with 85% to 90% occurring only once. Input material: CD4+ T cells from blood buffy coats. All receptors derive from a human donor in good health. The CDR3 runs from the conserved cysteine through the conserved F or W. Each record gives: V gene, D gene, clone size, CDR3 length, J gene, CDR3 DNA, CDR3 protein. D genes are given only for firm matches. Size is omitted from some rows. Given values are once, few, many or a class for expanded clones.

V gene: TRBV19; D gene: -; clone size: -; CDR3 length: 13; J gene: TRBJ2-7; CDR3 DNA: TGTGCCAGTAGTTCAAGGGGCATCTACGAGCAGTACTTC; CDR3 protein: CASSSRGIYEQYF
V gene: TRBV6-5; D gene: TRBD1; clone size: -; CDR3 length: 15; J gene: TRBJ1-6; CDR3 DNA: TGTGCCAGCAGTTACTCATCAGGGGGCGAATCACCCCTCCACTTT; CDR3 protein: CASSYSSGGESPLHF
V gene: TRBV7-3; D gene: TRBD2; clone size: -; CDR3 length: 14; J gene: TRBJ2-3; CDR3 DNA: TGTGCCAGCAGCCCGGGACTAATCGCAGATACGCAGTATTTT; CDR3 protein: CASSPGLIADTQYF
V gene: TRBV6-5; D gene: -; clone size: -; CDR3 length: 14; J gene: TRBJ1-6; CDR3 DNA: TGTGCCAGCAGCCCGCCAGGGGATCATGCACCCCTCCACTTT; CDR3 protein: CASSPPGDHAPLHF
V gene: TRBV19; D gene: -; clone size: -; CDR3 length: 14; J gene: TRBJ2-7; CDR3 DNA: TGTGCCAGTAGTACAAGGACAGCCGACTACGAGCAGTACTTC; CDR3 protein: CASSTRTADYEQYF
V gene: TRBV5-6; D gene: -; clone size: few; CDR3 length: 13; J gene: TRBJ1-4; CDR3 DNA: TGTGCCAGCGAAATGGCAGGGAATGAAAAACTGTTTTTT; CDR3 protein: CASEMAGNEKLFF
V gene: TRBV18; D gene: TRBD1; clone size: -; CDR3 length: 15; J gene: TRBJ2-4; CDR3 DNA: TGTGCCAGCTCACCTATAGGGACAGGAAAAAACATTCAGTACTTC; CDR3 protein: CASSPIGTGKNIQYF
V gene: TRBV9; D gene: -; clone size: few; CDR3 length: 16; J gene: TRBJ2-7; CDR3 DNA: TGTGCCAGCAGCGTAGGGAGCGGGCCTCCCGCCTACGAGCAGTACTTC; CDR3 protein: CASSVGSGPPAYEQYF
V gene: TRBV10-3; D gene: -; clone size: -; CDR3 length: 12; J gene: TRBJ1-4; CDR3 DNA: TGTGCCATCAGTACCACTAATGAAAAACTGTTTTTT; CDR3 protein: CAISTTNEKLFF
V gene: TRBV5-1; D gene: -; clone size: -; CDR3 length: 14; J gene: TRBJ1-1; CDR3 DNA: TGCGCCAGCAGCTTGGTTGGGGACGTCACTGAAGCTTTCTTT; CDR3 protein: CASSLVGDVTEAFF
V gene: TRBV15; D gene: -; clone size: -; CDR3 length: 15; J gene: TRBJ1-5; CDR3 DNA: TGTGCCACCAGCAGAGATGAGGCAGTCGGTCAGCCCCAGCATTTT; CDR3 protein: CATSRDEAVGQPQHF
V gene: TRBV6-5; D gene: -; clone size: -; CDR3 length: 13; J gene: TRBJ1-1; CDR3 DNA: TGTGCCAGCGGTGGGGGAGCGGTGTCTGAAGCTTTCTTT; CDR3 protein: CASGGGAVSEAFF
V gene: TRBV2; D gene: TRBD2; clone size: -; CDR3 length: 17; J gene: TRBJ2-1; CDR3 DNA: TGTGCCATCCAACTAGCGGGAGGCGAGGGAAGGTACAATGAGCAGTTCTTC; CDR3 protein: CAIQLAGGEGRYNEQFF
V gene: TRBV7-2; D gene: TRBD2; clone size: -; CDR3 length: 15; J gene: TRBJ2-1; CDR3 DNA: TGTGCCAGCAGCTTATCTCTAGCGGTCTACAATGAGCAGTTCTTC; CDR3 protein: CASSLSLAVYNEQFF
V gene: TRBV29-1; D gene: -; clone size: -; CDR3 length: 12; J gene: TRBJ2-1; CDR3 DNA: TGCGGGTCGACTAGGAACCTCAATGAGCAGTTCTTC; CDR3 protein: CGSTRNLNEQFF
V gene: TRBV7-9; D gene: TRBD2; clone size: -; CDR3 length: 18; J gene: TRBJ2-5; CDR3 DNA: TGTGCCAGCAGCTCGACGGGAGGTGGTAGCGGGAGTAGGGAGACCCAGTACTTC; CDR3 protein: CASSSTGGGSGSRETQYF
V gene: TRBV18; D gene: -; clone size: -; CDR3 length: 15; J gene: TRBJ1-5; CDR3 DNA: TGTGCCAGCTCACCGAGCAGGGAGTTGGGTCAGCCCCAGCATTTT; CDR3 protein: CASSPSRELGQPQHF
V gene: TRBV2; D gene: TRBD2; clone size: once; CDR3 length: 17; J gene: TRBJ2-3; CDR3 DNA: TGTGCCAGCAGTATCCGGGATAGCGGGTATAGCACAGATACGCAGTATTTT; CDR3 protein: CASSIRDSGYSTDTQYF
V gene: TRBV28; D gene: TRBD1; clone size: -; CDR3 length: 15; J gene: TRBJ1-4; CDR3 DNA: TGTGCCAGCAGTTCGTACAGGGGGCTGGGTGAAAAACTGTTTTTT; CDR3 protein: CASSSYRGLGEKLFF
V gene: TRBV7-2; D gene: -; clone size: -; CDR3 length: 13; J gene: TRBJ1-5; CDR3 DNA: TGTGCCAGCAGCTTAGGCCCGAATCAGCCCCAGCATTTT; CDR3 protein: CASSLGPNQPQHF
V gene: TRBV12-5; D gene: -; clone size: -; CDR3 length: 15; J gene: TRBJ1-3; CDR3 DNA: TGTGCTAGTGGTTCGGACAGTTCCTTTGGAAACACCATATATTTT; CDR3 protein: CASGSDSSFGNTIYF
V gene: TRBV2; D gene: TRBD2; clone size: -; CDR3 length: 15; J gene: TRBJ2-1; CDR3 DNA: TGTGCCAGCAGGCTACTAGCGGGAGCGCACAATGAGCAGTTCTTC; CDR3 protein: CASRLLAGAHNEQFF
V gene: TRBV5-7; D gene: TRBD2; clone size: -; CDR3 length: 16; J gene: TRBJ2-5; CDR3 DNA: TGTGCCAGCAGCCCTCGCGACTCCGGGAGGGGAGAGACCCAGTACTTC; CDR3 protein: CASSPRDSGRGETQYF
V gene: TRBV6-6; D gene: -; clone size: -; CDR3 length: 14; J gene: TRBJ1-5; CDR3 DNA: TGTGCCAGCCGGGCCTCAGTCGGCAATCAGCCCCAGCATTTT; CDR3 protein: CASRASVGNQPQHF
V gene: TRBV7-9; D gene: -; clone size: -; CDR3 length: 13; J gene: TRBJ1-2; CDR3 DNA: TGTGCCAGCAGCTTGTCGGAGTTATATGGCTACACCTTC; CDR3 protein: CASSLSELYGYTF
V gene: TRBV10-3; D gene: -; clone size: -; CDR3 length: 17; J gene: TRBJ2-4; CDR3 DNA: TGTGCCATCAGTCTTGGTGGGGCTGTAACGGGCAAAAACATTCAGTACTTC; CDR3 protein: CAISLGGAVTGKNIQYF
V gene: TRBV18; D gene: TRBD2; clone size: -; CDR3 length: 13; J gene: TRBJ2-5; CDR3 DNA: TGTGCCAGCTCAGAAGCGGGAGGGGAGACCCAGTACTTC; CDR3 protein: CASSEAGGETQYF
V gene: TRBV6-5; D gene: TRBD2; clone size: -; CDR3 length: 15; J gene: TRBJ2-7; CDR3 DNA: TGTGCCAGCAGTCCATCGGGAGGGCCAAGGGGCGAGCAGTACTTC; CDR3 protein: CASSPSGGPRGEQYF
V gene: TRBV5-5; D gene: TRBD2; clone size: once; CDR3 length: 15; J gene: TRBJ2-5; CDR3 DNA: TGTGCCAGCAGCTCCGGGGGACTAGCGGGGGCTTTCCAGTACTTC; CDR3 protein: CASSSGGLAGAFQYF
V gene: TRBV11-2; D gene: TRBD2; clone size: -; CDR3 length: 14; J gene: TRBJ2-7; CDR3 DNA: TGTGCCAGCAGCTTGGGACTAGCGGCCTACGAGCAGTACTTC; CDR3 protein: CASSLGLAAYEQYF
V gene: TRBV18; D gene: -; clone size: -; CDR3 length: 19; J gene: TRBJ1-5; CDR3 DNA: TGTGCCAGCTCACCCATCCGGGACAATTATCGACCCCCCAATCAGCCCCAGCATTTT; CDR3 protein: CASSPIRDNYRPPNQPQHF
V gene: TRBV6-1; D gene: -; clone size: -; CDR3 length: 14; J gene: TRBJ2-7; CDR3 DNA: TGTGCCAGCAAACCGGGACTCAGCTCCTACGAGCAGTACTTC; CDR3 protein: CASKPGLSSYEQYF
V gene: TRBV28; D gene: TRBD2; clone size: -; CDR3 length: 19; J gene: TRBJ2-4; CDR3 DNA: TGTGCCAGCAGTTTATCGGGACTGGGGGGGATCCTAGCCAAAAACATTCAGTACTTC; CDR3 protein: CASSLSGLGGILAKNIQYF
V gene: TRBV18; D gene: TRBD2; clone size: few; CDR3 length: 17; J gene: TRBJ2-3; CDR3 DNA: TGTGCCAGCTCACCATTGACGTGGACTAGCGGGACAGATACGCAGTATTTT; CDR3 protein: CASSPLTWTSGTDTQYF
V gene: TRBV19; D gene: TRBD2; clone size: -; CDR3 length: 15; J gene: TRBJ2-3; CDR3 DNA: TGTGCCAGTAGTAGCATAGCGGGAGCATCAGATACGCAGTATTTT; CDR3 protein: CASSSIAGASDTQYF
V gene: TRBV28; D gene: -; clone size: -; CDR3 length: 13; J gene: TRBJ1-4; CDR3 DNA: TGTGCCAGCAGTTTGGCAGGGCGTGAAAAACTGTTTTTT; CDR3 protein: CASSLAGREKLFF
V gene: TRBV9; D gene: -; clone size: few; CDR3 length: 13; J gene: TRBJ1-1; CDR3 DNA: TGTGCCAGCAGCGGACTTTGGAACACTGAAGCTTTCTTT; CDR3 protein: CASSGLWNTEAFF
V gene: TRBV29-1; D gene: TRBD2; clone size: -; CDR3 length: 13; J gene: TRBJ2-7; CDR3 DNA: TGCAGCGTGGGGGGACTATACTCCTACGAGCAGTACTTC; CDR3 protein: CSVGGLYSYEQYF
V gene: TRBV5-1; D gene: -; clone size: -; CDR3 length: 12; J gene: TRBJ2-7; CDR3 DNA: TGCGCCAGCAGCACATCAGGACACGAGCAGTACTTC; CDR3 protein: CASSTSGHEQYF
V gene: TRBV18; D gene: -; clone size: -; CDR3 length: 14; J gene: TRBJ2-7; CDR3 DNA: TGTGCCAGCTCACCCTCCGGGGCCTATGCCGAGCAGTACTTC; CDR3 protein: CASSPSGAYAEQYF
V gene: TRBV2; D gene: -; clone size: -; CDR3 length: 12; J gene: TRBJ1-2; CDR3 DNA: TGTGCCAGCATGTTATCAATTTTCGGCTACACCTTC; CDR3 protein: CASMLSIFGYTF
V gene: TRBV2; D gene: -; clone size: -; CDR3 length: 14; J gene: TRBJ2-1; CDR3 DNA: TGTGCCAGCAGTGAGCAGGAGGGCAACAATGAGCAGTTCTTC; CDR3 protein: CASSEQEGNNEQFF
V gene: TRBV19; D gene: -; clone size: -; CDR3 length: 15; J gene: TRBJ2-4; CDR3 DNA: TGTGCCAGTAGTGCAGGGTCGGGCCTTGAAAACATTCAGTACTTC; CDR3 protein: CASSAGSGLENIQYF